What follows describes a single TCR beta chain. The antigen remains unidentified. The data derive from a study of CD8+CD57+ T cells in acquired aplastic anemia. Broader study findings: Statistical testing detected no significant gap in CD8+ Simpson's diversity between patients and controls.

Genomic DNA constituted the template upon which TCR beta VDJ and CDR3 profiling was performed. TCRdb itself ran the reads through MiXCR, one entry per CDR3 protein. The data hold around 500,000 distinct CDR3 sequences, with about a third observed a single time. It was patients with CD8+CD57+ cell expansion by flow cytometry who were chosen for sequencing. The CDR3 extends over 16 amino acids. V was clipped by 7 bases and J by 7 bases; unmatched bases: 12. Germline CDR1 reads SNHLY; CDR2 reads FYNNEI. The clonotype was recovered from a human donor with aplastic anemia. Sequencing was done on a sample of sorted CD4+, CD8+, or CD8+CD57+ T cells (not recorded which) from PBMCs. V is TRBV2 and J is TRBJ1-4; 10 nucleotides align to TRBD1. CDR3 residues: CASTEPPGTGVEKLFF. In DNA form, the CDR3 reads TGTGCCAGCACGGAACCCCCCGGGACAGGGGTTGAAAAACTGTTTTTT.